The 16 T cell receptor beta chains given below trace back to one sample, sequenced in a study of technical replicates of blood from a handful of donors. Profiling relied on immunoSEQ multiplex PCR, and the TCRdb table lists in-frame clones only, not all of them. The repertoire consists of about 76,000 clones, with approximately 94% occurring once and the leading ten covering approximately 0.4%. Input material: T cells isolated from PBMCs. The origin of the receptors is a human donor in good health.

The genes are TRBV27 and TRBJ2-5, with 9 bases aligning to TRBD2. This CDR3 spans 13 amino acids. The ends lost 2 bases at V and 5 bases at J; junction bases unmatched: 0. Germline V gives CDR1 MNHEY, CDR2 SMNVEV (reference sequence). The CDR3 coding sequence is TGTGCCAGCAGTTTAAGCGGGGGGGAGACCCAGTACTTC. Its translation is CASSLSGGETQYF.

V usage is TRBV30 and J usage is TRBJ2-7; no reliable D call. Trimming left V 2 bases short and J 2 bases short, with 7 bases between. The germline CDR1 and CDR2 sequences are GTSNPN and SVGIG (reference sequence). The CDR3 spans 12 residues. CDR3 bases: TGTGCCTGGAGTTCTTCCCCCTACGAGCAGTACTTC. Amino acid sequence: CAWSSSPYEQYF.

The chain recombines TRBV6-1 with TRBJ1-2; 8 bases match TRBD1. This CDR3 has 14 amino acids. Germline V gene sequence: CDR1 MNHNS, CDR2 SASEGT. The V segment lost 2 bases and the J segment 10 bases; nucleotides outside the gene matches: 9. The CDR3 protein is CASSEMAGGSSYTF. The CDR3 nucleotides are TGTGCCAGCAGTGAAATGGCAGGGGGCAGTTCCTACACCTTC.

V is TRBV4-3 and J is TRBJ2-7, with TRBD2 identical over 13 bases. The CDR3 spans 18 residues. Germline V gene data show CDR1 as LGHNA and CDR2 as YSLEER. V lost 2 bases and J lost 3; bases outside the gene matches: 10. The DNA of the CDR3 is TGCGCCAGCAGCCAACGCAGACTAGCGGGAGGCCCGATCTACGAGCAGTACTTC. Its protein product is CASSQRRLAGGPIYEQYF.

This rearrangement joins TRBV5-1 to TRBJ2-1; 9 nucleotides line up with TRBD2. Losses at the gene ends were 6 bases for V and 8 bases for J; bases not matched to a gene: 15. The germline gives CDR1 SGHRS, CDR2 YFSETQ. The CDR3 extends over 16 amino acids. For the CDR3, the DNA is TGCGCCAGCAAATCCGCAGTAGCGGGAGCTTTTGATGAGCAGTTCTTC. Its protein product is CASKSAVAGAFDEQFF.

This chain uses TRBV27 with TRBJ2-1, with 10 bases that match TRBD2. The CDR3 spans 15 residues. V dropped 3 bases and J dropped 8; count of bases not matched to a gene: 7. Germline CDR1 reads MNHEY; CDR2 reads SMNVEV (reference sequence). The CDR3 here is CASSFSSGSWDEQFF. The CDR3, as DNA: TGTGCCAGCAGTTTCTCTAGCGGGAGCTGGGATGAGCAGTTCTTC.

J is TRBJ2-1 and V is TRBV2; a weak D match, TRBD1 (6 bases). V lost 8 bases and J 9 bases, leaving 20 bases between the germline ends. The CDR3 contains 14 residues. Germline CDR1 and CDR2: SNHLY and FYNNEI. The CDR3 spells CASLDSQGFSEQFF. The CDR3 bases are TGTGCCAGCCTGGACAGCCAGGGATTCAGTGAGCAGTTCTTC.

CDR3 sequence: CASSLASGRINEQFF. The CDR3 DNA follows: TGTGCCAGCAGCTTAGCTAGCGGGAGAATCAATGAGCAGTTCTTC. The chain has TRBV7-9 and TRBJ2-1; the match to TRBD2 covers 9 bases. V shed 0 bases and J 6 bases; nucleotides not matched to a gene: 3. The germline gives CDR1 SEHNR, CDR2 FQNEAQ (reference sequence). The CDR3 has 15 amino acids.

V is TRBV7-3 and J is TRBJ1-2; 9 bases line up with TRBD1. Germline assignment: CDR1 SGHTA and CDR2 FQGTGA. The V segment lost 5 bases and the J segment 8 bases; nucleotides outside the gene matches: 6. The CDR3 totals 13 residues. The CDR3 coding sequence is TGTGCCAGCAGCCTGCGGACAGGGGACGGCTACACCTTC. It specifies CASSLRTGDGYTF.

The gene calls are TRBV7-9 and TRBJ2-1, with no clear D. The CDR3 extends over 11 amino acids. Trimming shortened V by 5 bases and J by 8 bases, and 7 bases separated the two germline ends. Germline CDR1 and CDR2: SEHNR and FQNEAQ (reference sequence). The CDR3 sequence: CASSVIHEQFF. As DNA, the CDR3 is TGTGCCAGCAGCGTAATCCATGAGCAGTTCTTC.

This chain connects TRBV9 to TRBJ2-1, with 8 positions matching TRBD2. The CDR3 is made up of 15 amino acids. CDR1 and CDR2 (germline): SGDLS, YYNGEE. Unmatched junction bases numbered 11, after V lost 4 bases and J lost 8 bases. DNA of the CDR3: TGTGCCAGCAGCTACCTCGGCGGGAGGAGGGATGAGCAGTTCTTC. This sequence encodes CASSYLGGRRDEQFF.

The chain combines TRBV27 with TRBJ2-7, with a possible D match to TRBD2 (7 bases). Trimming cost V 6 bases and J 2 bases, with 17 bases left between them. The CDR3 covers 15 residues. CDR1 and CDR2 (germline): MNHEY, SMNVEV (reference sequence). DNA of the CDR3: TGTGCCAGCAGCACCTTGGGGGGGGGCACCTACGAGCAGTACTTC. This encodes CASSTLGGGTYEQYF.

The chain joins TRBV5-5 to TRBJ1-3, with 8 nucleotides matching TRBD1. J gave up 5 bases and V 0 bases, and 10 bases lay outside the gene matches. The CDR3 extends over 17 amino acids. Germline CDR1 reads SGHKS; CDR2 reads YYEKEE (reference sequence). The CDR3 is CASSLDPGGAYRNTIYF. The CDR3 bases are TGTGCCAGCAGCTTGGATCCAGGGGGCGCTTATAGAAACACCATATATTTT.

The V gene is TRBV7-8, the J gene TRBJ1-2; tentatively, D is TRBD1 (6 bases). The V end was cut by 5 bases, the J end by 6 bases, with 13 bases between. This CDR3 spans 13 amino acids. Germline V gene lookup returns CDR1 SGHVS and CDR2 FQNEAQ. CDR3 loop: CASSLGTSDGYTF. The CDR3, as DNA: TGTGCCAGCAGCCTAGGGACATCCGATGGCTACACCTTC. The complete variable domain, with remaining parts taken from reference TRBV7-8 and TRBJ1-2, reads GAGVSQSPRYKVAKRGQDVALRCDPISGHVSLFWYQQALGQGPEFLTYFQNEAQLDKSGLPSDRFFAERPEGSVSTLKIQRTQQEDSAVYLCASSLGTSDGYTFGSGTRLTVV.

V and J are TRBV9 and TRBJ1-1; 7 bases are shared with TRBD1. The CDR3 covers 13 residues. Germline-derived CDR1 and CDR2 are SGDLS and YYNGEE. V lost 3 bases to trimming and J lost 5 bases; unmatched junction nucleotides: 4. The CDR3 sequence is CASSGQGKTEAFF. In DNA, the CDR3 is TGTGCCAGCAGCGGACAGGGCAAGACTGAAGCTTTCTTT.

This sequence joins TRBV20-1 and TRBJ1-2; D gene unclear. Germline values: CDR1 DFQATT, CDR2 SNEGSKA (reference sequence). The CDR3 totals 9 residues. Deletions cut 6 bases from V and 8 bases from J, with 7 bases between. DNA of the CDR3: TGCAGTGCCCGAGGAGGCTACACCTTC. Translated: CSARGGYTF.